Following are 24 T cell receptor beta chains from one sample sequenced in a study of T cells of healthy individuals. TCRdb reprocessed the 5' RACE reads with MiXCR, giving one entry per CDR3 protein. The sample yields under 70,000 distinct CDR3 sequences, 14% to 15% seen once. The receptors here all came from a human donor in good health.

This clonotype turned up a few times. The rearrangement links TRBV29-1 to TRBJ2-5; D might be TRBD2 (6 bases). Germline assignment: CDR1 SQVTM and CDR2 ANQGSEA. The CDR3 length is 12 residues. CDR3 region: CRGPGLQETQYF. CDR3 DNA: TGCAGGGGGCCGGGACTTCAAGAGACCCAGTACTTC.

This clonotype showed up just a few times. Here the CDR3 reads CASSPATGDSPLHF. The CDR3 nucleotides read TGCGCCAGCAGCCCTGCAACAGGGGATTCACCCCTCCACTTT. The rearrangement uses TRBV5-1 and TRBJ1-6; 7 nucleotides align to TRBD1. V lost 4 bases to trimming and J lost 8 bases; unmatched junction nucleotides: 6. The CDR3 consists of 14 residues. CDR1 is SGHRS, CDR2 YFSETQ, per germline.

The J gene is TRBJ1-4, the V gene TRBV5-1; D not resolved. Germline V lookup: CDR1 SGHRS, CDR2 YFSETQ. The V end lost 2 bases, the J end lost 5 bases, and 13 bases lay between the germline ends. CDR3 size: 15 residues. CDR3 sequence: CASSLAPLGNEKLFF. CDR3 nucleotides: TGCGCCAGCAGCTTAGCCCCATTGGGAAATGAAAAACTGTTTTTT.

Worth noting for this clonotype: The conserved final phenylalanine or tryptophan is absent from the CDR3, which likely points to a read error. The chain couples TRBV20-1 to TRBJ1-6, with 9 positions matching TRBD1. J was trimmed by 0 bases and V by 5 bases; bases with no gene match: 8. CDR3 length: 17 residues. The germline V gene has CDR1 DFQATT and CDR2 SNEGSKA (reference sequence). The CDR3 DNA follows: TGCAGTGCTTCCGGGACAGGGCTAAGCTCCTATAATTCACCCCTCCACGTT. Its translation is CSASGTGLSSYNSPLHV.

This chain uses TRBV20-1 with TRBJ2-1; 10 bases match TRBD2. The germline V gene encodes CDR1 DFQATT and CDR2 SNEGSKA (reference sequence). This CDR3 region has 15 residues. V lost 5 bases, J lost 6 bases, and 10 bases stayed unmatched. CDR3 DNA: TGCAGTGCTCCCGGAGAGCGGGAGGGCCGCAATGAGCAGTTCTTC. The encoded protein is CSAPGEREGRNEQFF.

This clonotype was counted only a few times. The gene calls are TRBV4-3 and TRBJ2-2; D ambiguous. This CDR3 comprises 15 residues. Germline assignment: CDR1 LGHNA and CDR2 YSLEER. V dropped 1 base and J dropped 0 bases, with 6 bases sitting between them. The CDR3 loop is CASSQVPSNTGELFF. The CDR3 region has the DNA TGCGCCAGCAGCCAAGTTCCCTCGAACACCGGGGAGCTGTTTTTT.

The rearrangement joins TRBV12-3 or TRBV12-4 to TRBJ2-7, with 9 bases aligning to TRBD1. Trimming took 6 bases from V and 5 from J; bases not matched to a gene: 2. The CDR3 length is 12 residues. The CDR3 loop is CASSRTGDEQYF. Here the CDR3 DNA reads TGTGCCAGCAGCCGGACAGGGGACGAGCAGTACTTC.

This chain uses TRBV20-1 with TRBJ2-2; D might be TRBD1 (5 bases). The V end was cut by 0 bases, the J end by 5 bases, with 13 bases between. This CDR3 has 15 residues. In germline, CDR1 is DFQATT, CDR2 SNEGSKA (reference sequence). The CDR3 nucleotides are TGCAGTGCTAGAGATTCCCAGGGATATACCGGGGAGCTGTTTTTT. Translated: CSARDSQGYTGELFF.

The chain recombines TRBV7-8 with TRBJ2-2, with D uncertain. The CDR3 runs 14 residues. V was cut by 6 bases and J by 2 bases, with 10 bases left in between. Germline-derived CDR1 and CDR2 are SGHVS and FQNEAQ. The CDR3 region has the DNA TGTGCCAGCAGTGCCAGGAGAAACACCGGGGAGCTGTTTTTT. Protein: CASSARRNTGELFF.

The count of this clonotype is one. A single base separates this from a much larger clone, so it may be a read error. This chain links TRBV9 with TRBJ2-1; 11 bases fit TRBD2. The length of the CDR3 is 18 residues. CDR1 SGDLS and CDR2 YYNGEE come from the germline V gene. In nucleotides, the CDR3 is TGTGCCAGCAGCGTAATAGCGGGAGGGCCTCTTTTTAGTAGTGAGCGGTTCTTC. Amino acid sequence: CASSVIAGGPLFSSERFF.

This clonotype was seen ten or more times. The chain carries TRBV11-2 and TRBJ2-2, with D possibly matching TRBD1 (6 bases). This CDR3 has 15 residues. V was trimmed by 3 bases and J by 3 bases, leaving 11 bases between them. Germline CDR1 SGHAT, CDR2 FQNNGV. CDR3 sequence reads: CASSLGAGYTGELFF. Written as DNA, the CDR3 is TGTGCCAGCAGCTTGGGGGCAGGGTACACCGGGGAGCTGTTTTTT.

The chain joins TRBV28 to TRBJ2-7; D remains unclear. The CDR3 is made up of 13 amino acids. Germline CDR1 MDHEN, CDR2 SYDVKM. Trimming took off 3 bases at V and 1 base at J, with 7 bases between the two ends. Here the CDR3 reads CASSFMRSYEQYF. The CDR3 nucleotides are TGTGCCAGCAGTTTTATGCGGTCCTACGAGCAGTACTTC.

This clonotype was detected ten times or more. This chain joins TRBV9 and TRBJ2-5; D is possibly TRBD2 (7 bases). CDR3 length: 13 amino acids. Trimming shortened V by 1 base and J by 4 bases, and 8 bases separated the two germline ends. Germline V gene lookup returns CDR1 SGDLS and CDR2 YYNGEE. The CDR3 nucleotides are TGTGCCAGCAGCGTAAGGGGGGGAGAGACCCAGTACTTC. Residues: CASSVRGGETQYF.

The chain joins TRBV7-9 to TRBJ2-3; tentative D call: TRBD1 (5 bases). Germline V gene data show CDR1 as SEHNR and CDR2 as FQNEAQ (reference sequence). The CDR3 consists of 15 residues. V was trimmed by 0 bases and J by 4 bases, leaving 11 bases between them. Written as DNA, the CDR3 is TGTGCCAGCAGCTTAGCTGGGGCGCAGGCAGATACGCAGTATTTT. This translates into CASSLAGAQADTQYF.

This clonotype was seen at least ten times. The chain recombines TRBV30 with TRBJ1-2; the D is unclear. Germline values: CDR1 GTSNPN, CDR2 SVGIG (reference sequence). This CDR3 contains 12 residues. Trimming pared 5 bases from V and 0 bases from J, leaving 7 bases between. The CDR3 region is CAWADTNYGYTF. The DNA of the CDR3 is TGTGCCTGGGCTGACACTAACTATGGCTACACCTTC.

This clonotype showed up just a few times. The rearrangement uses TRBV9 and TRBJ2-7; 8 bases are shared with TRBD1. V was pared by 5 bases and J by 0 bases, with 7 bases of the junction left unmatched. The CDR3 contains 15 residues. CDR1 and CDR2 (germline): SGDLS, YYNGEE. This CDR3 reads CASSKGTGSSYEQYF. The CDR3 nucleotides read TGTGCCAGCAGTAAAGGGACAGGAAGCTCCTACGAGCAGTACTTC.

J is TRBJ2-4 and V is TRBV7-2; perhaps D is TRBD1 or TRBD2 (5 bases each). Looked up from germline, CDR1 is SGHTA and CDR2 is FQGNSA. This CDR3 comprises 11 residues. Trimming stripped 8 bases from V and 7 bases from J, with 9 bases between. This CDR3 is CASARDNIQYF. The CDR3 DNA reads TGTGCCAGCGCCCGGGACAACATTCAGTACTTC.

Of note for this clonotype: The junction shows a germline mismatch at one end, possibly a read error. DNA of the CDR3: TGTGCCTGGAGTGTACGGCAGCTTCCTAACTATGGCTACAACTTC. This encodes CAWSVRQLPNYGYNF. This rearrangement joins TRBV30 to TRBJ1-2; D call uncertain. The CDR3 has 15 amino acids. Germline V gives CDR1 GTSNPN, CDR2 SVGIG (reference sequence).

This clonotype has a handful of counts. The chain uses TRBV7-2 and TRBJ2-3, with D perhaps TRBD1 (6 bases). This CDR3 is 13 amino acids long. Per the germline V gene, CDR1 is SGHTA and CDR2 is FQGNSA. V was trimmed by 3 bases and J by 6 bases, leaving 10 bases between them. CDR3 in amino acids: CASSFGGGDTQYF. The CDR3 DNA reads as TGTGCCAGCAGCTTTGGGGGCGGGGATACGCAGTATTTT.

This rearrangement joins TRBV19 to TRBJ1-3; no clear D. The V gene lost 7 bases and the J gene lost 4 bases, with 11 bases spanning the gap. Germline V gene data show CDR1 as LNHDA and CDR2 as SQIVND (reference sequence). The CDR3 extends over 13 amino acids. CDR3 in DNA: TGTGCCAGTACCGGGGTGAGGGGAAACACCATATATTTT. It is translated as CASTGVRGNTIYF. Supplemented by reference TRBV19 and TRBJ1-3, the full variable domain reads DGGITQSPKYLFRKEGQNVTLSCEQNLNHDAMYWYRQDPGQGLRLIYYSQIVNDFQKGDIAEGYSVSREKKESFPLTVTSAQKNPTAFYLCASTGVRGNTIYFGEGSWLTVV.

There are many counts of this clonotype. The chain couples TRBV27 to TRBJ1-5, with D unresolved. The V end was cut by 1 base, the J end by 5 bases, with 6 bases between. Germline V gene sequence: CDR1 MNHEY, CDR2 SMNVEV (reference sequence). The CDR3 has 13 amino acids. The CDR3 region has the DNA TGTGCCAGCAGTTTATTAAGGGATCAGCCCCAGCATTTT. Its translation: CASSLLRDQPQHF.

In this sample, this clonotype turned up a few times. This chain links TRBV5-1 with TRBJ2-1, with 7 positions matching TRBD2. V was clipped by 0 bases and J by 16 bases; unmatched bases: 4. CDR1 SGHRS and CDR2 YFSETQ come from the germline V gene. The CDR3 is made up of 11 amino acids. CDR3 region: CASSLGRECFF. CDR3 sequence (DNA): TGCGCCAGCAGCTTGGGGCGGGAGTGCTTCTTC.

This clonotype appeared many times. The J gene is TRBJ1-1, the V gene TRBV5-1, with a weak D call TRBD1 (6 bases). Germline V CDR1 and CDR2: SGHRS, YFSETQ. V lost 3 bases to trimming and J lost 1 base, with 7 bases between them. The CDR3 consists of 13 residues. CDR3 loop: CASSSTGNTEAFF. The CDR3 DNA reads as TGCGCCAGCAGCTCGACAGGGAACACTGAAGCTTTCTTT.

J is TRBJ2-1 and V is TRBV24-1; D not resolved. This CDR3 is 14 amino acids long. With 3 bases removed from V and 0 bases from J, the gap between germline ends came to 5 bases. Germline V lookup: CDR1 KGHDR, CDR2 SFDVKD. The CDR3 bases are TGTGCCACCAGTGATCAAGACTCCTACAATGAGCAGTTCTTC. Translating it yields CATSDQDSYNEQFF.